This T cell receptor beta chain was captured by sequencing in a study of long-term antiretroviral therapy in people with HIV. Unmatched junction bases numbered 13, after V lost 5 bases and J lost 4 bases. Germline CDR1 KGHSH, CDR2 LQKENI. The CDR3 is 17 residues long. Survey level was the resolution at which the v3.0 immunoSEQ assay ran. The assay was immunoSEQ multiplex PCR, and TCRdb's table has in-frame clones only and misses some. The sample gives 15,000 to 25,000 clones, 90% of which show up once; about 9% is in the top ten. The genes are TRBV18 and TRBJ2-5; TRBD2 agrees at 10 bases. The sequences come from unsorted PBMCs, collected roughly 4.2 years before starting antiretroviral therapy. The TCR was taken from a woman in her thirties with HIV. The DNA for the CDR3 is TGTGCCAGCTCAAGCTCCGTAGGACTAGCGGTATCAGAGACCCAGTACTTC. Its protein is CASSSSVGLAVSETQYF.